The present T cell receptor (beta chain) was sequenced within a study of blood T cell repertoires in COVID-19. Study details: Specimens from acute and convalescent COVID-19 originated in the United States, Italy and Spain.

In the authors' methods: Using reference gene primer amplification, nucleated cell counts were estimated. TCRdb's copy holds only in-frame clones and misses some; the assay was immunoSEQ multiplex PCR. V, J and clone size are taken as reported in that table, and D and trimming were inferred from the DNA itself. Among tens of thousands of clones listed, approximately 88% were seen once. This CDR3 contains 15 residues. Between the trimmed V and J ends, which lost 2 bases and 4 bases, there was a span of 15 bases. Germline-derived CDR1 and CDR2 are MDHEN and SYDVKM. This chain joins TRBV28 and TRBJ2-7; possibly TRBD1 for D (5 bases). Sequencing was performed on peripheral blood. The sequence derives from a human donor in a cohort sampled during active COVID-19. CDR3 region: CASSLTQGGGYEQYF. For the CDR3, the DNA is TGTGCCAGCAGTTTAACCCAGGGTGGTGGGTACGAGCAGTACTTC.